The T cell receptor beta chain described here comes from a study of cytomegalovirus exposure and HLA in healthy donors. On this clone: What it binds is not known.

Study-wide results and limits: Researchers left out some V segments, among them TRBV6-2 and TRBV6-3, as indistinguishable.

PCR was performed using 60 Vbeta and 13 Jbeta primers. Sequenced by immunoSEQ multiplex PCR; TCRdb stores in-frame clones only, minus some. Of approximately 170,000 clones detected, 75% to 90% appear once; the ten largest clones hold roughly 2%. The CDR3 length is 14 residues. The germline V and J ends were trimmed by 3 bases and 4 bases, with 12 bases remaining between them. CDR1 WSHSY and CDR2 SAAADI come from the germline V gene. Sequencing input: PBMCs. The source of this sequence is a human donor in good health. The rearrangement uses TRBV10-2 and TRBJ1-1, with D maybe TRBD1 (6 bases). CDR3 DNA: TGCGCCAGCAGTGAATCTGGGGGCTCCACTGAAGCTTTCTTT. It specifies CASSESGGSTEAFF.